This T cell receptor (beta chain) was found in a study of blood T cell repertoires in COVID-19 (dated by TCRdb to 2018 to 2020). About the investigation overall: Samples from collaborators originated in the United States, Italy and Spain and spanned both the acute and convalescent phases of COVID-19. The sample metadata nearly always contained a de-identified subject ID, COVID-19 status, age in years and sex. The repertoires were released in a freely available public database meant as a resource for research on the immune response to SARS-CoV-2. The samples were drawn from two sources: the first 160 participants of the ongoing ImmuneRACE study, and 1,254 subjects contributed by 6 global collaborators. Subjects who had been exposed to COVID-19, were actively infected with it, or had recovered from it provided the deeply sampled blood TCRbeta repertoires that made up the dataset. The prospective study material was composed of cDNA or gDNA derived from T cells, B-cell-depleted T cells, or PBMCs. Where available, HLA class I and class II types were obtained from metadata supplied by the sample provider rather than from assay-based typing. The research as a whole found: The quantity of clinical and demographic metadata differed by source and by participant and was supplied without curation.

TCRbeta CDR3 regions were amplified from genomic DNA by means of the immunoSEQ Assay, a bias-controlled multiplex PCR. The paper's processing steps were these. The number of nucleated cells in each sample was estimated from the amplification of reference gene primers within the assay. Sequence reads were collapsed and filtered to measure the absolute abundance of every unique TCRbeta CDR3 rearrangement. For each sample, productive Simpson clonality was calculated by taking the square root of Simpson's diversity index across productive rearrangements. Entries here come from immuneACCESS through TCRdb and include only in-frame sequences with V and J called. Some clones fail to appear in such tables; in the studies checked, an unresolved V gene covers under half of the shortfall, and the cause of the remainder is unknown. V and J calls and clone size are given by that table; D and trimming were obtained from the DNA. A total of approximately 220,000 clones appear in this sample, around 86% of them only once. In total, the top ten clones hold approximately 2.9% of the sample.

Collaborating institutions collected whole blood in K2EDTA tubes following their own protocols. For TCRbeta analysis, collaborators shipped samples as frozen whole blood, isolated PBMCs, or DNA extracted from either of those sample types. With respect to this clone: Its antigen remains undetermined. Per-base quality was not reported, and no clone a single base away is much larger than it.

The CDR3 numbers 14 residues from cysteine through phenylalanine. This entry keeps only the CDR3 DNA: 42 bases, framed from base 1. The chain couples TRBV21-1 to TRBJ1-4; no check of the table's D call, TRBD1, against the DNA was made. TRBV21-1 corresponds to a pseudogene. The sequence was collected from a man in his sixties with acute or convalescent COVID-19. The specimen sequenced was peripheral blood. The CDR3 protein sequence reads: CASSNRQGREKLFF. The bases are TGTGCCAGCAGCAACCGACAGGGTCGCGAAAAACTGTTTTTT.